Each of the 7 T cell receptor beta chains below was sequenced from the same sample in a study of blood T cell repertoires in COVID-19. Some clones are missing from TCRdb's copy, which holds only in-frame ones; the method was immunoSEQ multiplex PCR. The sample includes about 220,000 clones, 80% to 90% of them seen just once. Source material: peripheral blood. The receptors were sampled from a man aged 45-65 years with active or convalescent COVID-19.

The chain is built from TRBV28 and TRBJ1-4; D is unresolved. The CDR3 totals 17 residues. V lost 6 bases and J 6 bases, leaving 23 bases between the germline ends. Germline-derived CDR1 and CDR2 are MDHEN and SYDVKM. CDR3 in amino acids: CASRSDRGLAFYEKLFF. In DNA, the CDR3 is TGTGCCAGCAGATCAGACCGCGGACTGGCCTTCTATGAAAAACTGTTTTTT.

The rearrangement joins TRBV19 to TRBJ1-2, with TRBD1 matching 9 bases. V lost 4 bases to trimming and J lost 0 bases; unmatched junction nucleotides: 9. This CDR3 has 17 amino acids. Germline CDR1 reads LNHDA; CDR2 reads SQIVND (reference sequence). CDR3 DNA sequence: TGTGCCAGTAGTAATGGGACAGGGCGCCTTACTAACTATGGCTACACCTTC. Translated, it gives CASSNGTGRLTNYGYTF.

The chain joins TRBV7-9 to TRBJ1-6; possibly TRBD1 for D (5 bases). The CDR3 is 12 amino acids. Germline V gene data show CDR1 as SEHNR and CDR2 as FQNEAQ (reference sequence). V was pared by 5 bases and J by 10 bases, with 9 bases between. The CDR3, as DNA: TGTGCCAGCAGCCATGGGGGGTCACCCCTCCACTTT. Translating it yields CASSHGGSPLHF.

The DNA of the CDR3 is TGTGCCAGCACCACCGACGAGGCTTCGACTAATGAAAAACTGTTTTTT. Translation: CASTTDEASTNEKLFF. The genes are TRBV28 and TRBJ1-4; D gene unclear. The CDR3 consists of 16 residues. CDR1 is MDHEN and CDR2 is SYDVKM in the germline V gene. V lost 7 bases to trimming and J lost 2 bases, with 17 bases between them.

This sequence joins TRBV5-4 and TRBJ2-3; 10 nucleotides line up with TRBD1. Germline V lookup: CDR1 SGHNT, CDR2 YYREEE (reference sequence). V lost 1 base and J lost 5; bases outside the gene matches: 7. This CDR3 has 16 amino acids. CDR3 in DNA: TGTGCCAGCAGCTTGTTCCGACAGGGGGCAGTAGATACGCAGTATTTT. It encodes CASSLFRQGAVDTQYF.

V and J are TRBV5-1 and TRBJ2-3; TRBD2 matches at 8 bases. Germline CDR1 is SGHRS and CDR2 is YFSETQ. The V gene end was trimmed by 0 bases and the J gene end by 4 bases; junction bases not matched to a gene: 7. The CDR3 length is 16 residues. The DNA for the CDR3 is TGCGCCAGCAGCTTGGGGACGCTGCGGGAGGCAGATACGCAGTATTTT. Translation gives CASSLGTLREADTQYF. Combining the CDR3 with reference TRBV5-1 and TRBJ2-3 gives the whole variable domain KAGVTQTPRYLIKTRGQQVTLSCSPISGHRSVSWYQQTPGQGLQFLFEYFSETQRNKGNFPGRFSGRQFSNSRSEMNVSTLELGDSALYLCASSLGTLREADTQYFGPGTRLTVL.

The CDR3 coding sequence is TGTGCCACCAGCAGAGATCCCGGACTGAGCAATCAGCCCCAGCATTTT. Translating it yields CATSRDPGLSNQPQHF. The V and J genes are TRBV15 and TRBJ1-5; D gene ambiguous. Germline-derived CDR1 and CDR2 are LNHNV and YYDKDF (reference sequence). The CDR3 contains 16 residues. Trimming left V 0 bases short and J 1 base short, with 10 bases between.